This paragraph covers one T cell receptor beta chain sequence. Antigen specificity is unknown. TCRdb re-called the 5' RACE reads; every CDR3 protein appears as one record, without DNA. This table holds 300,000 to 450,000 distinct CDR3 sequences. This entry belongs to a study of T cells expressing NK-cell markers. Looking at the study overall: TCR beta repertoires came from sorted CD3+CD56+NKG2C+, CD3+CD56+NKG2C- and CD3+CD56-NKG2C+ T cells. Study-wide findings and caveats: Whether expanded NKG2C-expressing T cell clones recognize HCMV is unknown. These clonotypes, the leaders elsewhere, also led the CD3+CD56-NKG2C+ fraction in four donors.

The CDR3 sequence is 16 residues long. Germline V gene sequence: CDR1 SGHAT, CDR2 FQNNGV. The J gene is TRBJ2-2, the V gene TRBV11-2. The TCR was taken from a man aged 18-75 years in good health. The source material was blood T cells: a sorted CD56 or NKG2C T cell subset, CD4+ or CD8+ T cells, or bulk PBMC T cells (not recorded which). CDR3 residues: CASSPRLRQNTGELFF.